This is a list of T cell receptor beta chains from one sample in a study of T cells in Graves' hyperthyroidism and ophthalmopathy. TCRdb re-analysed the multiplex PCR reads in MiXCR, keeping a single row per CDR3 protein. The profile shows 300,000 to 400,000 distinct CDR3 sequences, about 18% of them singletons. Sequenced input: blood. Receptors originate from a man aged 18 to 35 with Graves' ophthalmopathy. Each CDR3 is given with its conserved first and last residue. A D gene is named only where the DNA matches it firmly. Only part of the rows carry a size: once, few, many, or a class if the clone is expanded.

J gene: TRBJ2-2
CDR3 length: 16
D gene: -
V gene: TRBV19
clone size: -
CDR3 DNA: TGTGCCAGTAGTTCAACCCGGTTGCTGAGCACCGGGGAGCTGTTTTTT
CDR3 protein: CASSSTRLLSTGELFF

J gene: TRBJ1-1
CDR3 length: 13
D gene: -
V gene: TRBV12-3/TRBV12-4
clone size: -
CDR3 DNA: TGTGCCAGCAGTTTAGGGCAGATCACTGAAGCTTTCTTT
CDR3 protein: CASSLGQITEAFF

J gene: TRBJ2-7
CDR3 length: 13
D gene: TRBD1
V gene: TRBV10-3
clone size: -
CDR3 DNA: TGTGCCATCAGAGGACAGGGGGCCGACGAGCAGTACTTC
CDR3 protein: CAIRGQGADEQYF

J gene: TRBJ2-7
CDR3 length: 14
D gene: TRBD1
V gene: TRBV6-2/TRBV6-3
clone size: -
CDR3 DNA: TGTGCCAGCAGGCAGGGGGCAACTTCCTACGAGCAGTACTTC
CDR3 protein: CASRQGATSYEQYF

J gene: TRBJ2-1
CDR3 length: 14
D gene: TRBD2
V gene: TRBV3-1
clone size: many
CDR3 DNA: TGTGCCAGCAGCCTATCAGCGGGGGGGAATGAGCAGTTCTTC
CDR3 protein: CASSLSAGGNEQFF

J gene: TRBJ2-1
CDR3 length: 15
D gene: TRBD2
V gene: TRBV3-1
clone size: many
CDR3 DNA: TGTGCCAGCAGCCAAGAGGGTAGCGGGACCCAGGAGCAGTTCTTC
CDR3 protein: CASSQEGSGTQEQFF

J gene: TRBJ1-5
CDR3 length: 16
D gene: TRBD1
V gene: TRBV19
clone size: -
CDR3 DNA: TGTGCCAGTAAGACCGGGACAGGGCATAGCAATCAGCCCCAGCATTTT
CDR3 protein: CASKTGTGHSNQPQHF

J gene: TRBJ2-6
CDR3 length: 16
D gene: TRBD1
V gene: TRBV7-9
clone size: -
CDR3 DNA: TGTGCCAGCAGCTTAACAGGGGTGGCTGGGGCCAACGTCCTGACTTTC
CDR3 protein: CASSLTGVAGANVLTF

J gene: TRBJ2-7
CDR3 length: 15
D gene: -
V gene: TRBV5-1
clone size: many
CDR3 DNA: TGCGCCAGCAGCTTGTTTGGCTCGTCATCCTACGAGCAGTACTTC
CDR3 protein: CASSLFGSSSYEQYF

J gene: TRBJ2-7
CDR3 length: 13
D gene: -
V gene: TRBV7-8
clone size: many
CDR3 DNA: TGTGCCAGCAGCTTGGGACTCCCCCCCGAGCAGTACTTC
CDR3 protein: CASSLGLPPEQYF

J gene: TRBJ1-1
CDR3 length: 11
D gene: -
V gene: TRBV28
clone size: -
CDR3 DNA: TGTGCCACCCTAGGAGACTTTGAAGCTTTCTTT
CDR3 protein: CATLGDFEAFF

J gene: TRBJ1-3
CDR3 length: 14
D gene: -
V gene: TRBV20-1
clone size: few
CDR3 DNA: TGCAGTGCTAGACAGGCTAACTCTGGAAACACCATATATTTT
CDR3 protein: CSARQANSGNTIYF

J gene: TRBJ2-7
CDR3 length: 14
D gene: -
V gene: TRBV9
clone size: few
CDR3 DNA: TGTGCCAGCAGCGTAGATGAGGGATCCTACGAGCAGTACTTC
CDR3 protein: CASSVDEGSYEQYF

J gene: TRBJ1-1
CDR3 length: 15
D gene: -
V gene: TRBV10-2
clone size: -
CDR3 DNA: TGCGCCAGCAGTGAATCTAACGGCCCGGACACTGAAACTTTCTTT
CDR3 protein: CASSESNGPDTETFF

J gene: TRBJ2-7
CDR3 length: 14
D gene: TRBD2
V gene: TRBV6-2/TRBV6-3
clone size: once
CDR3 DNA: TGTGCCAGCAGCGGGGCTAGCGGGGTTTACGAGCAGTACTTC
CDR3 protein: CASSGASGVYEQYF

J gene: TRBJ1-6
CDR3 length: 16
D gene: TRBD1
V gene: TRBV7-9
clone size: -
CDR3 DNA: TGTGCCAGCAGCTCCGACAGGGGAAGGGCTAATTCACCCCTCCACTTT
CDR3 protein: CASSSDRGRANSPLHF

J gene: TRBJ1-3
CDR3 length: 17
D gene: -
V gene: TRBV2
clone size: many
CDR3 DNA: TGTGCCAGCAGTGGATCTAGGGGCTTACTCTCTGGAAACACCATATATTTT
CDR3 protein: CASSGSRGLLSGNTIYF

J gene: TRBJ2-5
CDR3 length: 14
D gene: -
V gene: TRBV29-1
clone size: -
CDR3 DNA: TGCAGCACCTTGGCGGGCGCAGGTCAAGAGACCCAGTACTTC
CDR3 protein: CSTLAGAGQETQYF

J gene: TRBJ1-2
CDR3 length: 13
D gene: -
V gene: TRBV27
clone size: many
CDR3 DNA: TGTGCCAGCAGTTTATCAGGGTTACGGGGCTACACCTTC
CDR3 protein: CASSLSGLRGYTF

J gene: TRBJ2-1
CDR3 length: 13
D gene: -
V gene: TRBV6-5
clone size: -
CDR3 DNA: TGTGCCAGCAGTTACGGGCAGTCCAATGAGCAGTTCTTC
CDR3 protein: CASSYGQSNEQFF

J gene: TRBJ2-7
CDR3 length: 13
D gene: -
V gene: TRBV11-1
clone size: many
CDR3 DNA: TGTGCCAGCAGCTTTCCCAGGGTCGTCGAGCAGTACTTC
CDR3 protein: CASSFPRVVEQYF

J gene: TRBJ2-7
CDR3 length: 13
D gene: -
V gene: TRBV10-3
clone size: few
CDR3 DNA: TGTGCCGCTACCGGGCAGGTAGCCTACGAGCAGTACTTC
CDR3 protein: CAATGQVAYEQYF

J gene: TRBJ1-2
CDR3 length: 12
D gene: -
V gene: TRBV15
clone size: many
CDR3 DNA: TGTGCCACCAGCAGAGACAGCTATGGCTACACCTTC
CDR3 protein: CATSRDSYGYTF

J gene: TRBJ1-5
CDR3 length: 15
D gene: -
V gene: TRBV6-1
clone size: -
CDR3 DNA: TGTGCCAGCAGCGCTCCAGGTTATAGCAATCAGCCCCAGCATTTT
CDR3 protein: CASSAPGYSNQPQHF

J gene: TRBJ1-1
CDR3 length: 17
D gene: -
V gene: TRBV2
clone size: many
CDR3 DNA: TGTGCCAGCAGTTCCGGGACCCTGGGGAGGTATCGTGCTGAAGCTTTCTTT
CDR3 protein: CASSSGTLGRYRAEAFF

J gene: TRBJ2-2
CDR3 length: 14
D gene: TRBD1
V gene: TRBV2
clone size: -
CDR3 DNA: TGTGCCACCCGGGACAGAGTGAACACCGGGGAGCTGTTTTTT
CDR3 protein: CATRDRVNTGELFF

J gene: TRBJ2-3
CDR3 length: 15
D gene: -
V gene: TRBV11-3
clone size: many
CDR3 DNA: TGTGCCAGCAGCTTAGGGGCTAGTAGTACAGATACGCAGTATTTT
CDR3 protein: CASSLGASSTDTQYF

J gene: TRBJ2-5
CDR3 length: 14
D gene: TRBD1
V gene: TRBV27
clone size: few
CDR3 DNA: TGTGCCAGCAGTCCGGGACAGCGGAAAGAGACCCAGTACTTC
CDR3 protein: CASSPGQRKETQYF

J gene: TRBJ2-1
CDR3 length: 15
D gene: -
V gene: TRBV3-1
clone size: many
CDR3 DNA: TGTGCCAGCAGCCAAGATTCGAGCGGGTACAATGAGCAGTTCTTC
CDR3 protein: CASSQDSSGYNEQFF

J gene: TRBJ2-1
CDR3 length: 15
D gene: -
V gene: TRBV5-1
clone size: few
CDR3 DNA: TGCGCCACCCACCCCGGGACTCACGAATACAATGAGCAGTTCTTC
CDR3 protein: CATHPGTHEYNEQFF

J gene: TRBJ1-3
CDR3 length: 13
D gene: -
V gene: TRBV7-2
clone size: -
CDR3 DNA: TGTGCCAGCAGCCTCTTAAGGGGAAACACCATATATTTT
CDR3 protein: CASSLLRGNTIYF

J gene: TRBJ2-7
CDR3 length: 17
D gene: TRBD2
V gene: TRBV27
clone size: -
CDR3 DNA: TGTGCCAGCAGTTTCCCGGGGATAGCGGGGGGAAAGTACGAGCAGTACTTC
CDR3 protein: CASSFPGIAGGKYEQYF

J gene: TRBJ2-1
CDR3 length: 15
D gene: TRBD2
V gene: TRBV30
clone size: few
CDR3 DNA: TGTGCCTGGAGCGGACCGGGACTAGCCTTCAATGAGCAGTTCTTC
CDR3 protein: CAWSGPGLAFNEQFF

J gene: TRBJ2-1
CDR3 length: 15
D gene: TRBD2
V gene: TRBV9
clone size: few
CDR3 DNA: TGTGCCAGCAGCGTAGCTTCGGGGGGGGGGTATGAGCAGTTCTTC
CDR3 protein: CASSVASGGGYEQFF

J gene: TRBJ1-1
CDR3 length: 15
D gene: TRBD1
V gene: TRBV7-9
clone size: -
CDR3 DNA: TGTGCCAGCAGCGAGGGACAGGGGGCGAACACTGAAGCTTTCTTT
CDR3 protein: CASSEGQGANTEAFF

J gene: TRBJ2-2
CDR3 length: 14
D gene: -
V gene: TRBV19
clone size: -
CDR3 DNA: TGTGCCAGTAGTATGTACTCAGGAGACGGGGAGCTGTTTTTT
CDR3 protein: CASSMYSGDGELFF

J gene: TRBJ1-6
CDR3 length: 15
D gene: -
V gene: TRBV6-2/TRBV6-3
clone size: few
CDR3 DNA: TGTGCCAGCAGTTACTCGATACAAGGGAATTCACCCCTCCACTTT
CDR3 protein: CASSYSIQGNSPLHF

J gene: TRBJ1-5
CDR3 length: 17
D gene: -
V gene: TRBV27
clone size: many
CDR3 DNA: TGTGCCAGCAGTTTATCGATAACCCGAGCCGGCAATCAGCCCCAGCATTTT
CDR3 protein: CASSLSITRAGNQPQHF

J gene: TRBJ1-2
CDR3 length: 14
D gene: -
V gene: TRBV12-3/TRBV12-4
clone size: -
CDR3 DNA: TGTGCCAGCAGTTCCCCGGGGGGCATCAACGGCTACACCTTC
CDR3 protein: CASSSPGGINGYTF

J gene: TRBJ2-1
CDR3 length: 19
D gene: TRBD2
V gene: TRBV15
clone size: few
CDR3 DNA: TGTGCCACCAGCAGAGTCACTAGCGGGGGGTTCGCTTCCTACAATGAGCAGTTCTTC
CDR3 protein: CATSRVTSGGFASYNEQFF

J gene: TRBJ1-3
CDR3 length: 13
D gene: -
V gene: TRBV6-1
clone size: few
CDR3 DNA: TGTGCCAGCGGCAGGGACGCCCGGAACACCATATATTTT
CDR3 protein: CASGRDARNTIYF

J gene: TRBJ2-7
CDR3 length: 15
D gene: -
V gene: TRBV6-2/TRBV6-3
clone size: -
CDR3 DNA: TGTGCCAGCAGGAGCGAGCGCGGGCCAATCTACGAGCAGTACTTC
CDR3 protein: CASRSERGPIYEQYF

J gene: TRBJ2-7
CDR3 length: 17
D gene: TRBD1
V gene: TRBV20-1
clone size: many
CDR3 DNA: TGCAGTGCTAGATCAGGAGCCGGGACAGGGGTTATCTACGAGCAGTACTTC
CDR3 protein: CSARSGAGTGVIYEQYF

J gene: TRBJ1-1
CDR3 length: 13
D gene: TRBD1
V gene: TRBV5-6
clone size: -
CDR3 DNA: TGTGCCAGCAGATCCGGGACAGCTGCTGAAGCTTTCTTT
CDR3 protein: CASRSGTAAEAFF

J gene: TRBJ2-7
CDR3 length: 15
D gene: -
V gene: TRBV7-8
clone size: many
CDR3 DNA: TGTGCCAGCAGCTTCAGTCCCGGGACATCCCGCGAGCAGTACTTC
CDR3 protein: CASSFSPGTSREQYF

J gene: TRBJ2-3
CDR3 length: 15
D gene: TRBD1
V gene: TRBV9
clone size: -
CDR3 DNA: TGTGCCAGCAGTGGACAGGGGATTAGCCCAGATACGCAGTATTTT
CDR3 protein: CASSGQGISPDTQYF

J gene: TRBJ2-7
CDR3 length: 14
D gene: -
V gene: TRBV5-6
clone size: -
CDR3 DNA: TGTGCCAGCAGCTTGATGGACTCAGACTACGAGCAGTACTTC
CDR3 protein: CASSLMDSDYEQYF

J gene: TRBJ2-5
CDR3 length: 15
D gene: TRBD2
V gene: TRBV20-1
clone size: few
CDR3 DNA: TGCAGTGCACCGAACTTGCCCGGGACTAGCGGGTCACAGTACTTC
CDR3 protein: CSAPNLPGTSGSQYF

J gene: TRBJ2-7
CDR3 length: 14
D gene: -
V gene: TRBV3-1
clone size: many
CDR3 DNA: TGTGCCAGCAGCCACTTGGGACGCCCGTCCGAGCAGTACTTC
CDR3 protein: CASSHLGRPSEQYF

J gene: TRBJ2-1
CDR3 length: 17
D gene: TRBD2
V gene: TRBV7-2
clone size: many
CDR3 DNA: TGTGCCAGCAGCTTACTGGGTGGGCGGGGGAACTACAATGAGCAGTTCTTC
CDR3 protein: CASSLLGGRGNYNEQFF

J gene: TRBJ1-1
CDR3 length: 12
D gene: -
V gene: TRBV2
clone size: many
CDR3 DNA: TGTGCCAGCAGTGCAGAGAACACTGAAGCTTTCTTT
CDR3 protein: CASSAENTEAFF

J gene: TRBJ2-5
CDR3 length: 14
D gene: TRBD1
V gene: TRBV7-8
clone size: many
CDR3 DNA: TGTGCCAGCAGCTGGCCCGGGACAGAAGAGACCCAGTACTTC
CDR3 protein: CASSWPGTEETQYF

J gene: TRBJ2-1
CDR3 length: 13
D gene: -
V gene: TRBV11-2
clone size: many
CDR3 DNA: TGTGCCAGCAGCTTTGCCCAGTTCCATGAGCAGTTCTTC
CDR3 protein: CASSFAQFHEQFF